A single sample gave rise to the 2 T cell receptor beta chains below, sequenced in a study of blood T cell repertoires in COVID-19. Only in-frame clones appear in the TCRdb table, and some are missing; sequencing was by immunoSEQ multiplex PCR. Of under 200,000 clones detected, around four fifths appear once; the ten largest clones hold about 4.8%. Sequenced: peripheral blood. The receptors derive from a woman aged 25-40 years with acute or convalescent COVID-19.

V and J are TRBV28 and TRBJ2-2; 7 nucleotides match TRBD1. V dropped 1 base and J dropped 3; count of bases not matched to a gene: 2. The CDR3 is 15 amino acids. CDR1 MDHEN and CDR2 SYDVKM come from the germline V gene. This chain's CDR3 is CASSLSGQYTGELFF. The CDR3 DNA is TGTGCCAGCAGTTTATCGGGACAGTACACCGGGGAGCTGTTTTTT.

This chain uses TRBV4-2 with TRBJ2-3, with D hard to call. The CDR3 contains 15 residues. Germline V CDR1 and CDR2: LGHNA, YNFKEQ. Trimming left V 0 bases short and J 2 bases short, with 9 bases between. The CDR3 DNA reads as TGTGCCAGCAGCCAAGAGCAAACTAACACAGATACGCAGTATTTT. The encoded protein is CASSQEQTNTDTQYF.